These 19 T cell receptor beta chains came from one sample sequenced in a study of beta chain features in type 1 diabetes. The whole isolated RNA underwent reverse transcription, so sequencing captured expressed TCRB transcripts. Generated by immunoSEQ multiplex PCR, the TCRdb table keeps only in-frame clones and is missing some. The table has hundreds of thousands of clones, about 10% seen once; the top ten hold approximately 0.05%. Sequenced: naive CD4+ T cells from blood. All receptors come from a woman aged 18-30 years in good health.

The chain recombines TRBV7-2 with TRBJ2-1; D might be TRBD2 (6 bases). The CDR3 loop spans 16 amino acids. The germline V gene encodes CDR1 SGHTA and CDR2 FQGNSA. Between the trimmed V and J ends, which lost 3 bases and 5 bases, there was a span of 17 bases. This CDR3 reads CASSFQRASLHNEQFF. CDR3 in DNA: TGTGCCAGCAGCTTCCAGCGGGCCTCGCTTCACAATGAGCAGTTCTTC.

This chain joins TRBV5-4 and TRBJ1-4; 7 nucleotides line up with TRBD1. CDR3 length: 15 amino acids. Germline V gene sequence: CDR1 SGHNT, CDR2 YYREEE (reference sequence). With V trimmed by 3 bases and J by 5 bases, 7 bases remained unmatched. The chain's CDR3 is CASSSTGSVNEKLFF. CDR3 sequence (DNA): TGTGCCAGCAGCTCGACAGGGTCGGTCAATGAAAAACTGTTTTTT.

The chain has TRBV4-2 and TRBJ2-5, with 8 bases aligning to TRBD1. There are 15 residues in the CDR3. Germline V lookup: CDR1 LGHNA, CDR2 YNFKEQ. The V segment lost 0 bases and the J segment 1 base; nucleotides outside the gene matches: 1. CDR3 region: CASSQDGQGQETQYF. The CDR3 region has the DNA TGTGCCAGCAGCCAAGACGGACAGGGCCAAGAGACCCAGTACTTC.

The chain couples TRBV2 to TRBJ1-5, with 7 nucleotides matching TRBD1. The germline V gene encodes CDR1 SNHLY and CDR2 FYNNEI. V trimming: 5 bases; J trimming: 4 bases; junction bases outside the gene matches: 5. This CDR3 has 14 residues. DNA for the CDR3: TGTGCCAGCAGTCGACAGGGCCTTAATCAGCCCCAGCATTTT. It is translated as CASSRQGLNQPQHF. Based on the CDR3 plus reference TRBV2 and TRBJ1-5, the full variable domain is EPEVTQTPSHQVTQMGQEVILRCVPISNHLYFYWYRQILGQKVEFLVSFYNNEISEKSEIFDDQFSVERPDGSNFTLKIRSTKLEDSAMYFCASSRQGLNQPQHFGDGTRLSIL.

The V call is TRBV4-3, the J call TRBJ1-2, with a possible D match to TRBD1 (6 bases). CDR3 size: 16 residues. In germline, CDR1 is LGHNA, CDR2 YSLEER. Deletions cut 1 base from V and 1 base from J, with 13 bases between. CDR3 sequence reads: CASSQGWGQGNYGYTF. CDR3 nucleotides: TGCGCCAGCAGCCAAGGGTGGGGGCAGGGTAACTATGGCTACACCTTC.

This rearrangement joins TRBV5-4 to TRBJ2-5; 10 nucleotides match TRBD1. V gave up 4 bases and J gave up 4 bases; unmatched junction bases: 7. The CDR3 length is 15 residues. Germline assignment: CDR1 SGHNT and CDR2 YYREEE (reference sequence). The CDR3 protein is CASSPGTGVAETQYF. In DNA, the CDR3 is TGTGCCAGCAGCCCCGGGACAGGGGTTGCAGAGACCCAGTACTTC.

The CDR3 DNA follows: TGTGCCACCAGCAGACAGGGGGCATTTGAAAAACTGTTTTTT. Translating it yields CATSRQGAFEKLFF. The rearrangement uses TRBV15 and TRBJ1-4, with 8 bases matching TRBD1. The CDR3 extends over 14 amino acids. The V gene's germline CDR1 is LNHNV and CDR2 YYDKDF (reference sequence). V was pared by 2 bases and J by 7 bases, with 3 bases of the junction left unmatched.

This sequence joins TRBV25-1 and TRBJ1-1; D is ambiguous. Trimming cost V 1 base and J 9 bases, with 9 bases left between them. The CDR3 has 12 residues. CDR1 is MGHDK, CDR2 SYGVNS, per germline. CDR3 region: CASSESGDKAFF. CDR3 bases: TGTGCCAGCAGTGAATCTGGGGATAAAGCTTTCTTT.

This clone was observed a few times. The rearrangement links TRBV7-9 to TRBJ2-3; D may be TRBD1 (5 bases). Germline lookup yields CDR1 SEHNR and CDR2 FQNEAQ (reference sequence). V was pared by 0 bases and J by 5 bases, with 6 bases between. The CDR3 sequence is 13 residues long. CDR3 nucleotide sequence: TGTGCCAGCAGCTTAGCGCAGGGAGATACGCAGTATTTT. Translation: CASSLAQGDTQYF.

Concerning this clone: This sample includes further DNA sequences coding for the same CDR3. V gene TRBV7-9 combines with J gene TRBJ2-5; D remains ambiguous. Germline V gene data show CDR1 as SEHNR and CDR2 as FQNEAQ (reference sequence). The CDR3 is made up of 13 amino acids. Trimming took 1 base from V and 2 from J, leaving 5 bases between them. CDR3 residues: CASSLGVQETQYF. DNA of the CDR3: TGTGCCAGCAGCTTAGGGGTGCAAGAGACCCAGTACTTC.

The gene calls are TRBV9 and TRBJ1-2; possible D gene TRBD1, 5 bases. The CDR3 has 14 residues. Trimming left V 0 bases short and J 9 bases short, with 15 bases between. Germline lookup yields CDR1 SGDLS and CDR2 YYNGEE. The CDR3 DNA reads as TGTGCCAGCAGCGTAGAAGGACATGGGAGCAGCTACACCTTC. It is translated as CASSVEGHGSSYTF. Full variable domain (rest looked up from reference TRBV9 and TRBJ1-2): DSGVTQTPKHLITATGQRVTLRCSPRSGDLSVYWYQQSLDQGLQFLIQYYNGEERAKGNILERFSAQQFPDLHSELNLSSLELGDSALYFCASSVEGHGSSYTFGSGTRLTVV.

The chain joins TRBV7-8 to TRBJ2-1; TRBD1 matches 8 bases. V lost 4 bases to trimming and J lost 2 bases; unmatched junction nucleotides: 7. The CDR3 loop spans 16 amino acids. Germline values: CDR1 SGHVS, CDR2 FQNEAQ. The CDR3 reads CASSSSRTGPYNEQFF. Here the CDR3 DNA reads TGTGCCAGCAGCTCCTCACGGACAGGGCCCTACAATGAGCAGTTCTTC.

V gene TRBV5-1 combines with J gene TRBJ2-5; D may be TRBD2 (6 bases). Germline V gene sequence: CDR1 SGHRS, CDR2 YFSETQ. This CDR3 region has 12 residues. V was pared by 2 bases and J by 9 bases, with 11 bases between. The CDR3 protein is CASSFSGEAQYF. The CDR3 nucleotides read TGCGCCAGCAGCTTTTCTGGGGAGGCCCAGTACTTC.

This rearrangement joins TRBV28 to TRBJ2-1; D remains unclear. V was clipped by 6 bases and J by 5 bases, with 11 bases between them. CDR1 is MDHEN, CDR2 SYDVKM, per germline. The CDR3 has 13 amino acids. The CDR3 nucleotides read TGTGCCAGCAGCCGCTTGGGCAACAATGAGCAGTTCTTC. Residues: CASSRLGNNEQFF. Full variable domain (missing parts from reference TRBV28 and TRBJ2-1): DVKVTQSSRYLVKRTGEKVFLECVQDMDHENMFWYRQDPGLGLRLIYFSYDVKMKEKGDIPEGYSVSREKKERFSLILESASTNQTSMYLCASSRLGNNEQFFGPGTRLTVL.

In this sample, this clone turned up a few times. V usage is TRBV6-6 and J usage is TRBJ2-1; 9 bases agree with TRBD2. The J segment lost 8 bases and the V segment lost 4 bases, leaving 3 bases of the junction unmatched. The germline V gene has CDR1 MNHNY and CDR2 SVGAGI (reference sequence). This CDR3 spans 13 amino acids. CDR3 residues: CASSLLAGYEQFF. The CDR3 DNA reads TGTGCCAGCAGTTTGCTAGCGGGATATGAGCAGTTCTTC.

The chain has TRBV28 and TRBJ1-1; weak D call: TRBD1 (5 bases). CDR1 MDHEN and CDR2 SYDVKM come from the germline V gene. Trimming cost V 8 bases and J 5 bases, with 18 bases left between them. The CDR3 has 14 amino acids. The CDR3 loop is CASGLSGSATEAFF. CDR3 nucleotide sequence: TGTGCCAGCGGCCTATCAGGGTCGGCGACTGAAGCTTTCTTT.

This clone has just a few counts. This chain links TRBV7-9 with TRBJ2-1; 10 bases match TRBD1. Trimming at V came to 3 bases and at J to 3 bases, leaving 5 bases not matched to a gene. This CDR3 comprises 16 residues. Germline V gene lookup returns CDR1 SEHNR and CDR2 FQNEAQ (reference sequence). Here the CDR3 DNA reads TGTGCCAGCAGCTTGCGACAGGGGGCGAACTACAATGAGCAGTTCTTC. As protein: CASSLRQGANYNEQFF.

The rearrangement links TRBV7-8 to TRBJ2-3; D unresolved. The CDR3 totals 13 residues. Between the trimmed V and J ends, which lost 0 bases and 6 bases, there was a span of 7 bases. From germline, CDR1 is SGHVS and CDR2 FQNEAQ. The CDR3 spells CASSLAVGDTQYF. The DNA of the CDR3 is TGTGCCAGCAGCTTAGCTGTCGGGGATACGCAGTATTTT.

This chain links TRBV7-3 with TRBJ2-1; unclear D gene. Between the trimmed V and J ends, which lost 1 base and 7 bases, there was a span of 5 bases. The CDR3 is 12 amino acids. Germline CDR1 and CDR2: SGHTA and FQGTGA. Here the CDR3 reads CASSLSRNEQFF. As DNA, the CDR3 is TGTGCCAGCAGCTTAAGTAGGAATGAGCAGTTCTTC.